These 2 T cell receptor beta chains came from one sample sequenced in a study of T-cell reconstitution after alpha-beta-depleted transplantation in children. Preparation of the TCRbeta library was carried out with unique molecular identifiers. MiXCR was run by TCRdb on the PCR reads, yielding one entry per CDR3 protein. The data show a few hundred thousand distinct CDR3 sequences, 10% seen once. Specimen: PBMCs from the stem cell graft donor, collected from the stem cell graft. The source is a human donor who donated a stem cell graft to a child with acute lymphoblastic leukemia.

V gene TRBV12-3 or TRBV12-4 combines with J gene TRBJ1-3; TRBD1 might be the D (6 bases). This CDR3 is built from 13 residues. Trimming stripped 4 bases from V and 4 bases from J, with 8 bases between. This CDR3 is CASSSTGGNTIYF. DNA for the CDR3: TGTGCCAGCAGTTCGACAGGAGGAAACACCATATATTTT.

Written as DNA, the CDR3 is TGTGCCAGCAGCTCTACTAGCGGGGGCTCCTACGAGCAGTACTTC. Its protein product is CASSSTSGGSYEQYF. The rearrangement joins TRBV7-8 to TRBJ2-7, with 11 bases matching TRBD2. Looked up from germline, CDR1 is SGHVS and CDR2 is FQNEAQ. V trimming: 4 bases; J trimming: 0 bases; junction bases outside the gene matches: 2. The CDR3 length is 15 residues.